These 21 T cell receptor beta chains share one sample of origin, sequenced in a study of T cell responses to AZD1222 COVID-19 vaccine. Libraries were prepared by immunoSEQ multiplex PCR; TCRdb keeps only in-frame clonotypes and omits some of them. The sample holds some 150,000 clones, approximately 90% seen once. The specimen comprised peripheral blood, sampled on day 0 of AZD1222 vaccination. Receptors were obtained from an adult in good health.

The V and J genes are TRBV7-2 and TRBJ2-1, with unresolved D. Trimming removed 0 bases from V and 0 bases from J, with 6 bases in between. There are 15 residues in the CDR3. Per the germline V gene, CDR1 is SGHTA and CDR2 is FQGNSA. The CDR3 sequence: CASSLAGRSYNEQFF. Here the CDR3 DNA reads TGTGCCAGCAGCTTAGCGGGCCGCTCCTACAATGAGCAGTTCTTC.

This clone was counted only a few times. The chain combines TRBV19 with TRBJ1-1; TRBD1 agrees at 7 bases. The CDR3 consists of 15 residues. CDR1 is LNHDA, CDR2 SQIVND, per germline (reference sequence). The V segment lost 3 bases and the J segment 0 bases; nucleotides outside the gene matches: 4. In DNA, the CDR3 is TGTGCCAGTAGTATTAGAGGACAGGTGAACACTGAAGCTTTCTTT. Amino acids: CASSIRGQVNTEAFF.

The CDR3 here is CATRLTPPSERQMEQFF. The CDR3 DNA reads TGTGCCACCAGACTCACCCCCCCCTCGGAGAGGCAAATGGAGCAGTTCTTC. This chain connects TRBV24-1 to TRBJ2-1; D gene unclear. The germline V gene encodes CDR1 KGHDR and CDR2 SFDVKD. CDR3 length: 17 residues. V lost 7 bases and J lost 10, with 28 bases in between.

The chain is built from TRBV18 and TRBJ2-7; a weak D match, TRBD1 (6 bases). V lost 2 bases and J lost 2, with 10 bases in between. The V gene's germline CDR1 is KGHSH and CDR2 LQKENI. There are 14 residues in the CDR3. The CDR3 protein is CASSPRDIAYEQYF. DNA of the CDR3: TGTGCCAGCTCACCAAGGGACATCGCCTACGAGCAGTACTTC.

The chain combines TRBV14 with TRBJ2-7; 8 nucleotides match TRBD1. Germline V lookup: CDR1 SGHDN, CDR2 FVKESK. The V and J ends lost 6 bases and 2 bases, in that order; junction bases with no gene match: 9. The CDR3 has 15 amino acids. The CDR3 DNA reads TGTGCCAGCAGTCTCGGGACAGGACTAACCTACGAGCAGTACTTC. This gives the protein CASSLGTGLTYEQYF. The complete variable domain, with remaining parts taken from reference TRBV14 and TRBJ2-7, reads EAGVTQFPSHSVIEKGQTVTLRCDPISGHDNLYWYRRVMGKEIKFLLHFVKESKQDESGMPNNRFLAERTGGTYSTLKVQPAELEDSGVYFCASSLGTGLTYEQYFGPGTRLTVT.

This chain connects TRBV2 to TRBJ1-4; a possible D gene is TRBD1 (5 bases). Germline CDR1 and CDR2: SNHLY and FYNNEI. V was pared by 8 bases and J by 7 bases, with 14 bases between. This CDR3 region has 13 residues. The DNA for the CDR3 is TGTGCCAGCCAGTGGGGGATTAGTGAAAAACTGTTTTTT. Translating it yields CASQWGISEKLFF.

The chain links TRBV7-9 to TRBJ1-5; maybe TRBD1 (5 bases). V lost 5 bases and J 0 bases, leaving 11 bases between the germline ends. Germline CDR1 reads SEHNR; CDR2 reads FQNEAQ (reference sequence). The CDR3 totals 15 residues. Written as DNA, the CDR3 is TGTGCCAGCAGCCCGGCGGGGCATAGCAATCAGCCCCAGCATTTT. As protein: CASSPAGHSNQPQHF.

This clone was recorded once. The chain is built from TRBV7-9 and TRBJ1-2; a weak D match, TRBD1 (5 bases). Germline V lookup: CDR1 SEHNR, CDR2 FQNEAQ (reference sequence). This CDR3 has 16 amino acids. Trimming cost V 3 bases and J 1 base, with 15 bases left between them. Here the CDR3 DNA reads TGTGCCAGCAGCTTCTTCTCCCCAGGGCATAACTATGGCTACACCTTC. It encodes CASSFFSPGHNYGYTF.

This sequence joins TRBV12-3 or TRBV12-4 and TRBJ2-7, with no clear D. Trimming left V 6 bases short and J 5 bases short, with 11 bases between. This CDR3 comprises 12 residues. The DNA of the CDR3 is TGTGCCAGCAGCCCAAGACCCCACGAGCAGTACTTC. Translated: CASSPRPHEQYF.

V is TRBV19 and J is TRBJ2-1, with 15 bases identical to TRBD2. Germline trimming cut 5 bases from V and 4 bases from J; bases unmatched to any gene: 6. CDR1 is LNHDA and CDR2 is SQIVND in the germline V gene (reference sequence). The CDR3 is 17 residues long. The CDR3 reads CASSAGLAGGLYNEQFF. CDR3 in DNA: TGTGCCAGTAGTGCGGGACTAGCGGGAGGCCTTTACAATGAGCAGTTCTTC.

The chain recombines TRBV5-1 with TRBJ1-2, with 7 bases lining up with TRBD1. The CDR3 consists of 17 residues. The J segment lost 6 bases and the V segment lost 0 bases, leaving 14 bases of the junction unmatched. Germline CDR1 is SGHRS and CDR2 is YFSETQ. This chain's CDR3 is CASSLGGQARRSDGYTF. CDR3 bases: TGCGCCAGCAGCTTGGGTGGACAGGCCAGAAGGAGCGATGGCTACACCTTC.

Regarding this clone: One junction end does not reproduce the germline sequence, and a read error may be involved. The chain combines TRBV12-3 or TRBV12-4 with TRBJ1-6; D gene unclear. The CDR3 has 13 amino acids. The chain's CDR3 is CASTSSSNSPLHF. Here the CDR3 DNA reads TGTGCCAGCACGAGTTCCTCTAATTCACCCCTCCACTTT.

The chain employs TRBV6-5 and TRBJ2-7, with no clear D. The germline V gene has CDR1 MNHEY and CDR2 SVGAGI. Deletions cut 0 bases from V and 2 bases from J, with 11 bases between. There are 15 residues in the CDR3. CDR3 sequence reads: CASSYSQSQTYEQYF. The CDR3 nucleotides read TGTGCCAGCAGTTACTCGCAAAGCCAGACCTACGAGCAGTACTTC.

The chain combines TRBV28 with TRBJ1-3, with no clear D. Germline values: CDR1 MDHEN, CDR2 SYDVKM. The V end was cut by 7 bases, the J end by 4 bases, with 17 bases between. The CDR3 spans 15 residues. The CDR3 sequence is CASTSGLNSGNTIYF. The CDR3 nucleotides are TGTGCCAGCACTTCGGGTCTAAACTCCGGAAACACCATATATTTT.

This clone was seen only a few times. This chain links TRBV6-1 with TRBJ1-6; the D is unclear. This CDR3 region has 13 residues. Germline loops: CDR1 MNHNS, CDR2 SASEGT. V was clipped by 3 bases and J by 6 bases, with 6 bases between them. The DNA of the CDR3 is TGTGCCAGCAGTGACAGCCCTAATTCACCCCTCCACTTT. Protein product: CASSDSPNSPLHF.

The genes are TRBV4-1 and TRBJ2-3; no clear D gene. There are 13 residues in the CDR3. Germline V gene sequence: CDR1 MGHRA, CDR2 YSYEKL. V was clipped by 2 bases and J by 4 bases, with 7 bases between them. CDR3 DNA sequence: TGCGCCAGCAGCCAAAGGTTCCCAGATACGCAGTATTTT. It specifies CASSQRFPDTQYF.

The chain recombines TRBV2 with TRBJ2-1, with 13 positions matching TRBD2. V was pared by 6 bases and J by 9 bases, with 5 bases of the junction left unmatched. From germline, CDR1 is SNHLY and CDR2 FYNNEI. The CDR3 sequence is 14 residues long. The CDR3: CASSLRLAGGEQFF. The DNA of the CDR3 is TGTGCCAGCAGCCTGAGACTAGCGGGAGGTGAGCAGTTCTTC.

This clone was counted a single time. CDR3 region: CASSQSLAYSYNEQFF. The CDR3 nucleotides read TGTGCCAGCAGCCAATCGCTAGCATACTCCTACAATGAGCAGTTCTTC. This chain links TRBV16 with TRBJ2-1; D is perhaps TRBD2 (5 bases). Germline V gives CDR1 KGHSY, CDR2 FQNENV. The CDR3 is made up of 16 amino acids. V lost 0 bases to trimming and J lost 0 bases, with 9 bases between them.

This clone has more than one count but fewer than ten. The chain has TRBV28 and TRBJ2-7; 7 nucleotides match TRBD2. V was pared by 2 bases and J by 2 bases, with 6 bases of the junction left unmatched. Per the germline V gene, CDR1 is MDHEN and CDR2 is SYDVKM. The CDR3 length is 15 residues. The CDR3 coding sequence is TGTGCCAGCAGTTTAGGCCTAGCGGCGACCTACGAGCAGTACTTC. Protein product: CASSLGLAATYEQYF.

CDR3 coding DNA: TGTGCCAGCAGAAGGACAGGGGTCAACACTGAAGCTTTCTTT. Its translation: CASRRTGVNTEAFF. The V and J genes are TRBV7-9 and TRBJ1-1; 9 bases agree with TRBD1. The germline V gene has CDR1 SEHNR and CDR2 FQNEAQ (reference sequence). The CDR3 has 14 residues. The V gene end was trimmed by 6 bases and the J gene end by 2 bases; junction bases not matched to a gene: 4.

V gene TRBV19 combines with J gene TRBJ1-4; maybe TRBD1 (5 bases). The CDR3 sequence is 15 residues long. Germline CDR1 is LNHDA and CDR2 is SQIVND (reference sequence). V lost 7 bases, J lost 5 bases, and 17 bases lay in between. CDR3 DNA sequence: TGTGCCAGTAAACCGGGGCAGGCGTTAAATGAAAAACTGTTTTTT. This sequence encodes CASKPGQALNEKLFF.